Each of the 31 T cell receptor beta chains below was sequenced from the same sample in a study of T cell responses to AZD1222 COVID-19 vaccine. TCRdb keeps only in-frame clones here, not all; method: immunoSEQ multiplex PCR. The table has some 150,000 clones, 75% to 95% seen once; the top ten hold 2.8%. Sequencing used peripheral blood, obtained on day 0 of MenACWY control vaccination. Receptors originate from an adult in good health.

The chain is built from TRBV12-3 or TRBV12-4 and TRBJ1-2; TRBD1 matches 7 bases. The V and J ends lost 5 bases and 5 bases, in that order; junction bases with no gene match: 5. The CDR3 has 13 residues. CDR3 bases: TGTGCCAGCAGTCCGGGACAGATATATGGCTACACCTTC. Translated, it gives CASSPGQIYGYTF.

V is TRBV25-1 and J is TRBJ1-4; D gene ambiguous. This CDR3 is built from 14 residues. The ends were cut back, 6 bases at V and 3 bases at J, with 11 bases in the middle. CDR1 and CDR2 (germline): MGHDK, SYGVNS. CDR3 residues: CASSIQSANEKLFF. CDR3 bases: TGTGCCAGCAGCATTCAGTCGGCTAATGAAAAACTGTTTTTT. The complete variable domain, with remaining parts taken from reference TRBV25-1 and TRBJ1-4, reads EADIYQTPRYLVIGTGKKITLECSQTMGHDKMYWYQQDPGMELHLIHYSYGVNSTEKGDLSSESTVSRIRTEHFPLTLESARPSHTSQYLCASSIQSANEKLFFGSGTQLSVL.

J is TRBJ2-7 and V is TRBV6-1; the D is unclear. V lost 0 bases and J 3 bases, leaving 6 bases between the germline ends. CDR1 is MNHNS and CDR2 is SASEGT in the germline V gene. The CDR3 length is 13 residues. The CDR3 protein is CASSEALVYEQYF. The CDR3 DNA reads TGTGCCAGCAGTGAAGCGCTTGTCTACGAGCAGTACTTC.

The chain uses TRBV27 and TRBJ2-1; a weak D match, TRBD2 (6 bases). V was clipped by 6 bases and J by 6 bases, with 18 bases between them. Germline lookup yields CDR1 MNHEY and CDR2 SMNVEV (reference sequence). CDR3 size: 15 residues. The CDR3, as DNA: TGTGCCAGCAGCCCCATCTTGGGACTCCTCAATGAGCAGTTCTTC. Residues: CASSPILGLLNEQFF.

The J gene is TRBJ1-2, the V gene TRBV27; 9 bases map to TRBD1. The length of the CDR3 is 12 residues. In germline, CDR1 is MNHEY, CDR2 SMNVEV (reference sequence). Trimming at V came to 5 bases and at J to 6 bases, leaving 1 base not matched to a gene. CDR3 loop: CASSRTGDGYTF. The CDR3, as DNA: TGTGCCAGCAGTCGGACAGGGGATGGCTACACCTTC.

This chain links TRBV6-5 with TRBJ1-6; D is possibly TRBD1 (6 bases). V was clipped by 7 bases and J by 10 bases, with 20 bases between them. Germline V CDR1 and CDR2: MNHEY, SVGAGI. This CDR3 spans 15 amino acids. CDR3 in amino acids: CASTLSGAIRSPLHF. For the CDR3, the DNA is TGTGCCAGCACCCTCTCAGGGGCGATACGATCACCCCTCCACTTT.

V usage is TRBV9 and J usage is TRBJ1-3, with a weak D call TRBD1 (5 bases). Germline V gene sequence: CDR1 SGDLS, CDR2 YYNGEE. Trimming left V 4 bases short and J 0 bases short, with 8 bases between. The CDR3 length is 14 residues. DNA for the CDR3: TGTGCCAGCAGCCCAGGGATCTCTGGAAACACCATATATTTT. It is translated as CASSPGISGNTIYF. Full variable domain (outside the CDR3, taken from reference TRBV9 and TRBJ1-3): DSGVTQTPKHLITATGQRVTLRCSPRSGDLSVYWYQQSLDQGLQFLIQYYNGEERAKGNILERFSAQQFPDLHSELNLSSLELGDSALYFCASSPGISGNTIYFGEGSWLTVV.

The J gene is TRBJ2-5, the V gene TRBV3-1 (or the pseudogene TRBV3-2); 8 bases map to TRBD2. Germline CDR1 LGHDT, CDR2 YNNKEL (reference sequence). Trimming cost V 4 bases and J 4 bases; bases outside gene matches: 2. The CDR3 is made up of 13 amino acids. Here the CDR3 DNA reads TGTGCCAGCAGCCCGACTAGCGCAGAGACCCAGTACTTC. Translated: CASSPTSAETQYF.

The chain joins TRBV19 to TRBJ2-7, with 7 bases identical to TRBD1. Trimming took 5 bases from V and 2 from J; bases not matched to a gene: 6. Germline values: CDR1 LNHDA, CDR2 SQIVND (reference sequence). The CDR3 consists of 14 residues. The CDR3 DNA sequence: TGTGCCAGTAGTCAGGACAGGCGGCCCTACGAGCAGTACTTC. This encodes CASSQDRRPYEQYF.

The chain couples TRBV7-7 to TRBJ2-1; the D is unclear. V was trimmed by 1 base and J by 6 bases, leaving 7 bases between them. CDR3 length: 13 amino acids. Germline values: CDR1 SSHAT, CDR2 FNYEAQ (reference sequence). CDR3: CASSLGGSNEQFF. The CDR3 DNA reads as TGTGCCAGCAGCTTAGGCGGTAGCAATGAGCAGTTCTTC.

This chain joins TRBV19 and TRBJ2-3; no definite D call. Trimming stripped 4 bases from V and 4 bases from J, with 12 bases between. Germline V CDR1 and CDR2: LNHDA, SQIVND (reference sequence). The CDR3 has 14 residues. The CDR3 DNA reads TGTGCCAGTAGTACCCGGCTTACTTCAGATACGCAGTATTTT. Protein: CASSTRLTSDTQYF.

This clone was seen a single time. V usage is TRBV5-1 and J usage is TRBJ2-3; the D gene could be TRBD1 or TRBD2 (5 bases each). The V end lost 0 bases, the J end lost 3 bases, and 14 bases lay between the germline ends. The CDR3 is 16 residues long. Germline CDR1 and CDR2: SGHRS and YFSETQ. The CDR3 bases are TGCGCCAGCAGCTTGGCCGGAACAGGAGGAACAGATACGCAGTATTTT. Residues: CASSLAGTGGTDTQYF.

The chain recombines TRBV5-1 with TRBJ2-1; 11 bases are a match to TRBD2. The V and J ends lost 0 bases and 7 bases, in that order; junction bases with no gene match: 12. CDR1 is SGHRS, CDR2 YFSETQ, per germline. The CDR3 covers 18 residues. The CDR3 here is CASSLAASGRSVGNEQFF. The DNA for the CDR3 is TGCGCCAGCAGCTTGGCGGCTAGCGGGAGGAGTGTTGGTAATGAGCAGTTCTTC.

This chain joins TRBV6-6 and TRBJ2-1; D could derive from TRBD1 or TRBD2 (5 bases each). Germline loops: CDR1 MNHNY, CDR2 SVGAGI (reference sequence). The CDR3 is made up of 15 amino acids. The ends were cut back, 0 bases at V and 8 bases at J, with 14 bases in the middle. The CDR3 region has the DNA TGTGCCAGCAGTTACTCGAACCCCGGGACGTATGAGCAGTTCTTC. Its protein product is CASSYSNPGTYEQFF.

The chain uses TRBV5-6 and TRBJ1-2, with D maybe TRBD1 (5 bases). With 1 base removed from V and 3 bases from J, the gap between germline ends came to 13 bases. Germline V gene lookup returns CDR1 SGHDT and CDR2 YYEEEE. The CDR3 sequence is 15 residues long. CDR3 bases: TGTGCCAGCAGCTTGCTTAAGGGGATCGACTATGGCTACACCTTC. Translation: CASSLLKGIDYGYTF.

The V call is TRBV18, the J call TRBJ2-7; tentatively, D is TRBD1 or TRBD2 (6 bases each). Trimming cost V 2 bases and J 5 bases, with 19 bases left between them. The CDR3 has 16 residues. The germline CDR1 and CDR2 sequences are KGHSH and LQKENI. Written as DNA, the CDR3 is TGTGCCAGCTCACCAGGTACAGGGAGGTTGATCCACGAGCAGTACTTC. Translation gives CASSPGTGRLIHEQYF. The full variable domain, rest sourced from reference TRBV18 and TRBJ2-7, is NAGVMQNPRHLVRRRGQEARLRCSPMKGHSHVYWYRQLPEEGLKFMVYLQKENIIDESGMPKERFSAEFPKEGPSILRIQQVVRGDSAAYFCASSPGTGRLIHEQYFGPGTRLTVT.

V gene TRBV10-3 combines with J gene TRBJ1-1; 8 bases fit TRBD1. The ends lost 6 bases at V and 1 base at J; junction bases unmatched: 4. CDR1 is ENHRY, CDR2 SYGVKD, per germline. This CDR3 comprises 14 residues. The CDR3 DNA reads as TGTGCCATCAGACCCGGACAGGGGAACACTGAAGCTTTCTTT. Translated, it gives CAIRPGQGNTEAFF.

The chain couples TRBV10-3 to TRBJ2-3, with 9 bases lining up with TRBD2. The junction had 1 base not matched to a gene; V was cut back by 0 bases and J by 0 bases. The CDR3 has 16 residues. Germline-derived CDR1 and CDR2 are ENHRY and SYGVKD. CDR3 residues: CAISESAGGSTDTQYF. In DNA form, the CDR3 reads TGTGCCATCAGTGAGTCGGCGGGAGGGAGCACAGATACGCAGTATTTT.

This sequence joins TRBV3-1 (or the pseudogene TRBV3-2) and TRBJ2-7; 10 bases agree with TRBD1. There are 15 residues in the CDR3. Trimming took 4 bases from V and 4 from J; bases not matched to a gene: 7. The germline gives CDR1 LGHDT, CDR2 YNNKEL (reference sequence). As DNA, the CDR3 is TGTGCCAGCAGCCGATGGACAGGGGGTACATACGAGCAGTACTTC. It translates to CASSRWTGGTYEQYF.

The CDR3 loop reads CASSYRDRLTEQFF. In DNA, the CDR3 is TGTGCCAGCAGCTACCGGGACCGTCTTACTGAGCAGTTCTTC. The chain combines TRBV11-2 with TRBJ2-1, with D tentatively TRBD1 or TRBD2 (5 bases each). V was pared by 4 bases and J by 9 bases, with 16 bases between. Per germline, CDR1 SGHAT and CDR2 FQNNGV. The CDR3 spans 14 residues.

In nucleotides, the CDR3 is TGTGCCATCAGGAGTGGGGGGCCGAGCACAGATACGCAGTATTTT. This gives the protein CAIRSGGPSTDTQYF. The chain has TRBV10-3 and TRBJ2-3; the D gene could be TRBD1 or TRBD2 (6 bases each). The V gene's germline CDR1 is ENHRY and CDR2 SYGVKD. V shed 6 bases and J shed 0 bases, with 13 bases lying between them. The CDR3 covers 15 residues.

The genes are TRBV6-5 and TRBJ1-5, with D hard to call. The V end was cut by 2 bases, the J end by 5 bases, with 7 bases between. Germline lookup yields CDR1 MNHEY and CDR2 SVGAGI. There are 13 residues in the CDR3. Written as DNA, the CDR3 is TGTGCCAGCAGTTACGCGGCAGATCAGCCCCAGCATTTT. Protein: CASSYAADQPQHF.

This chain links TRBV9 with TRBJ1-4, with TRBD1 matching 9 bases. Germline CDR1 reads SGDLS; CDR2 reads YYNGEE. The CDR3 length is 15 residues. With 2 bases clipped from V and 8 bases from J, the junction kept 7 bases outside the gene matches. The CDR3 sequence is CASSVGTGRKEKLFF. The DNA for the CDR3 is TGTGCCAGCAGCGTGGGGACAGGGCGGAAAGAAAAACTGTTTTTT.

V gene TRBV5-1 combines with J gene TRBJ1-1; D is perhaps TRBD1 (6 bases). The CDR3 contains 16 residues. CDR1 is SGHRS and CDR2 is YFSETQ in the germline V gene. Trimming removed 3 bases from V and 6 bases from J, with 21 bases in between. The DNA for the CDR3 is TGCGCCAGCAGCTCCGAGGGGATCATCTCAGGGGCTGAAGCTTTCTTT. This translates into CASSSEGIISGAEAFF. Together with reference TRBV5-1 and TRBJ1-1, the CDR3 gives the full variable domain: KAGVTQTPRYLIKTRGQQVTLSCSPISGHRSVSWYQQTPGQGLQFLFEYFSETQRNKGNFPGRFSGRQFSNSRSEMNVSTLELGDSALYLCASSSEGIISGAEAFFGQGTRLTVV.

This sequence joins TRBV27 and TRBJ2-7; perhaps TRBD2 as D (5 bases). Germline lookup yields CDR1 MNHEY and CDR2 SMNVEV (reference sequence). The CDR3 is made up of 14 amino acids. V lost 3 bases to trimming and J lost 1 base, with 10 bases between them. CDR3 sequence reads: CASSFRERSYEQYF. The CDR3 nucleotides read TGTGCCAGCAGTTTTAGGGAGCGGTCCTACGAGCAGTACTTC.

The gene calls are TRBV2 and TRBJ1-6; 9 bases are shared with TRBD1. The CDR3 sequence is 18 residues long. Germline assignment: CDR1 SNHLY and CDR2 FYNNEI. V shed 11 bases and J 0 bases; nucleotides not matched to a gene: 14. CDR3 in amino acids: CAGNRDRDPSSYNSPLHF. The CDR3 region has the DNA TGTGCCGGCAACCGGGACAGGGACCCTAGCTCCTATAATTCACCCCTCCACTTT. Together with reference TRBV2 and TRBJ1-6, the CDR3 gives the full variable domain: EPEVTQTPSHQVTQMGQEVILRCVPISNHLYFYWYRQILGQKVEFLVSFYNNEISEKSEIFDDQFSVERPDGSNFTLKIRSTKLEDSAMYFCAGNRDRDPSSYNSPLHFGNGTRLTVT.

This chain uses TRBV5-5 with TRBJ2-7; TRBD1 matches 8 bases. J was trimmed by 5 bases and V by 0 bases; bases with no gene match: 4. CDR1 SGHKS and CDR2 YYEKEE come from the germline V gene (reference sequence). The CDR3 is 14 amino acids. The CDR3 coding sequence is TGTGCCAGCAGCTTGGGGACAGGGTCGGACGAGCAGTACTTC. It yields the protein CASSLGTGSDEQYF. Combining the CDR3 with reference TRBV5-5 and TRBJ2-7 gives the whole variable domain DAGVTQSPTHLIKTRGQQVTLRCSPISGHKSVSWYQQVLGQGPQFIFQYYEKEERGRGNFPDRFSARQFPNYSSELNVNALLLGDSALYLCASSLGTGSDEQYFGPGTRLTVT.

CDR3 sequence: CASSVDSLRGGTQYF. The CDR3 DNA reads TGTGCCAGCAGCGTAGATTCTCTGCGGGGTGGGACCCAGTACTTC. The chain carries TRBV9 and TRBJ2-5; a weak D match, TRBD2 (6 bases). The CDR3 is 15 amino acids. V lost 0 bases, J lost 7 bases, and 16 bases lay in between. Germline CDR1 is SGDLS and CDR2 is YYNGEE.

J is TRBJ1-1 and V is TRBV11-2; D possibly corresponds to TRBD1 (5 bases). The CDR3 contains 13 residues. The V gene's germline CDR1 is SGHAT and CDR2 FQNNGV. The V end was cut by 4 bases, the J end by 4 bases, with 10 bases between. CDR3 protein: CASSSGSVTEAFF. The CDR3 coding sequence is TGTGCCAGCAGCTCAGGGTCTGTCACTGAAGCTTTCTTT. Based on the CDR3 plus reference TRBV11-2 and TRBJ1-1, the full variable domain is EAGVAQSPRYKIIEKRQSVAFWCNPISGHATLYWYQQILGQGPKLLIQFQNNGVVDDSQLPKDRFSAERLKGVDSTLKIQPAKLEDSAVYLCASSSGSVTEAFFGQGTRLTVV.

This sequence joins TRBV3-1 (or the pseudogene TRBV3-2) and TRBJ1-1; possibly TRBD1 for D (5 bases). Germline CDR1 and CDR2: LGHDT and YNNKEL (reference sequence). This CDR3 region has 13 residues. Trimming took 4 bases from V and 4 from J, leaving 10 bases between them. The CDR3: CASSLRERTEAFF. The CDR3 DNA reads TGTGCCAGCAGCCTCAGGGAGCGCACTGAAGCTTTCTTT.

The chain couples TRBV19 to TRBJ2-7; weak D call: TRBD1 (6 bases). The V gene's germline CDR1 is LNHDA and CDR2 SQIVND (reference sequence). Trimming stripped 0 bases from V and 3 bases from J, with 12 bases between. The CDR3 extends over 15 amino acids. CDR3 DNA sequence: TGTGCCAGTAGTATAGAGGCAGGGGTACACTACGAGCAGTACTTC. It specifies CASSIEAGVHYEQYF. The entire variable domain, with the rest obtained from reference TRBV19 and TRBJ2-7, is as follows: DGGITQSPKYLFRKEGQNVTLSCEQNLNHDAMYWYRQDPGQGLRLIYYSQIVNDFQKGDIAEGYSVSREKKESFPLTVTSAQKNPTAFYLCASSIEAGVHYEQYFGPGTRLTVT.